This T cell receptor (beta chain) is drawn from a study of OX40 agonist ivuxolimab in advanced cancers. Study-level background: Three dose-escalation patients had partial responses: one with hepatocellular carcinoma and two with cutaneous melanoma.

Patients with a history of autoimmune disease or on systemic immunosuppression were excluded. Sequencing was performed with immunoSEQ multiplex PCR; in TCRdb, only in-frame clones are kept and a portion is missing. Altogether around 15,000 clones are present, around 88% being singletons, with the ten largest covering about 20%. General observations from the study: Nonresponders included some who also had low normalized T-cell clonal expansion. CD4+ T cells averaged fewer expanded clones than CD8+ T cells.

Germline V CDR1 and CDR2: SGHTA, FQGNSA. CDR3 length: 16 amino acids. V gave up 0 bases and J gave up 0 bases, with 9 bases separating them. This clone has just one count. Its antigen remains unidentified. Here the sequenced sample was CD4+ or CD8+ T cells sorted from blood, taken in a trial of the OX40 agonist ivuxolimab. The chain carries TRBV7-2 and TRBJ1-3, with D perhaps matching TRBD1 (6 bases). The sequence was obtained from an adult with an advanced solid tumor such as melanoma, head and neck, liver or kidney cancer. The CDR3 loop reads CASSLARGGSGNTIYF. As DNA, the CDR3 is TGTGCCAGCAGCTTAGCGCGAGGGGGCTCTGGAAACACCATATATTTT.